These 29 T cell receptor beta chains share one sample of origin, sequenced in a study of cytomegalovirus exposure and HLA in healthy donors. This PCR relied on a set of 60 Vbeta primers and 13 Jbeta primers. Repertoires were generated with immunoSEQ multiplex PCR, while TCRdb's copy carries only in-frame clones and drops some. The repertoire holds 80,000 to 100,000 clones, with 65% to 85% as singletons. Sequencing was carried out using PBMCs. The receptor source for this set is a man aged 40-49 years in good health and CMV-seronegative.

The V call is TRBV10-3, the J call TRBJ2-3; weak D call: TRBD2 (6 bases). Trimming took 5 bases from V and 0 from J, leaving 15 bases between them. Per the germline V gene, CDR1 is ENHRY and CDR2 is SYGVKD. This CDR3 comprises 16 residues. CDR3 loop: CAISPRTGGSTDTQYF. The CDR3, as DNA: TGTGCCATCAGTCCAAGGACTGGGGGGAGCACAGATACGCAGTATTTT.

The rearrangement links TRBV2 to TRBJ2-6; 7 nucleotides agree with TRBD1. There are 16 residues in the CDR3. CDR1 and CDR2 (germline): SNHLY, FYNNEI. J gave up 1 base and V 6 bases, and 6 bases lay outside the gene matches. The CDR3 is CASRETGLSGANVLTF. The CDR3 nucleotides read TGTGCCAGCAGAGAGACAGGGCTGTCTGGGGCCAACGTCCTGACTTTC.

J is TRBJ2-3 and V is TRBV5-1, with 12 bases that match TRBD2. There are 21 residues in the CDR3. From germline, CDR1 is SGHRS and CDR2 YFSETQ. The trim removed 1 base at V and 8 bases at J, leaving 23 bases unmatched. CDR3 residues: CASSLPPRASGRARAGVTQYF. The CDR3 DNA is TGCGCCAGCAGCTTGCCCCCAAGGGCTAGCGGGAGGGCCCGCGCAGGAGTTACGCAGTATTTT.

The gene calls are TRBV7-2 and TRBJ1-5; the match to TRBD1 covers 9 bases. In germline, CDR1 is SGHTA, CDR2 FQGNSA. This CDR3 comprises 15 residues. V gave up 2 bases and J gave up 2 bases; unmatched junction bases: 1. CDR3 loop: CASSLRQGGNQPQHF. CDR3 coding DNA: TGTGCCAGCAGCTTACGACAGGGGGGCAATCAGCCCCAGCATTTT.

This clone was observed a single time. This rearrangement joins TRBV9 to TRBJ2-1, with D uncertain. The CDR3 is 16 residues long. Germline V lookup: CDR1 SGDLS, CDR2 YYNGEE. V was clipped by 1 base and J by 0 bases, with 11 bases between them. In DNA form, the CDR3 reads TGTGCCAGCAGCGTACTCGCCCCGGGCTCCTACAATGAGCAGTTCTTC. This codes for CASSVLAPGSYNEQFF. Full variable domain (rest looked up from reference TRBV9 and TRBJ2-1): DSGVTQTPKHLITATGQRVTLRCSPRSGDLSVYWYQQSLDQGLQFLIQYYNGEERAKGNILERFSAQQFPDLHSELNLSSLELGDSALYFCASSVLAPGSYNEQFFGPGTRLTVL.

The chain is built from TRBV10-3 and TRBJ2-3; 9 bases are shared with TRBD1. The CDR3 length is 16 residues. Germline loops: CDR1 ENHRY, CDR2 SYGVKD. Losses at the gene ends were 4 bases for V and 0 bases for J; bases not matched to a gene: 5. The DNA of the CDR3 is TGTGCCATCAGTGGGGCGACAGGGGGAAGCACAGATACGCAGTATTTT. Its translation is CAISGATGGSTDTQYF.

This chain uses TRBV6-1 with TRBJ2-1, with 10 nucleotides matching TRBD1. The CDR3 is made up of 15 amino acids. The junction had 1 base not matched to a gene; V was cut back by 3 bases and J by 2 bases. Germline V gene data show CDR1 as MNHNS and CDR2 as SASEGT. The CDR3 region has the DNA TGTGCCAGCAGTGACGGGACAGGGGCCTACAATGAGCAGTTCTTC. It codes for CASSDGTGAYNEQFF.

This clone is a singleton in its sample. The CDR3 nucleotides are TGTGCCAGCAGCCTGAATGAAAAACTGTTTTTT. Translating gives CASSLNEKLFF. The chain links TRBV7-9 to TRBJ1-4; no clear D. V shed 5 bases and J shed 5 bases, with 3 bases lying between them. The CDR3 has 11 residues. Looked up from germline, CDR1 is SEHNR and CDR2 is FQNEAQ (reference sequence).

This rearrangement joins TRBV10-3 to TRBJ1-2; 9 nucleotides agree with TRBD1. Trimming removed 6 bases from V and 4 bases from J; junction bases left unmatched: 6. Germline V lookup: CDR1 ENHRY, CDR2 SYGVKD. The CDR3 sequence is 14 residues long. The CDR3 sequence is CAIRGQGTGYGYTF. As DNA, the CDR3 is TGTGCCATCAGGGGACAGGGAACTGGCTATGGCTACACCTTC.

This clone has just a few counts. The chain links TRBV28 to TRBJ1-1; no clear D gene. The V gene's germline CDR1 is MDHEN and CDR2 SYDVKM. This CDR3 spans 13 amino acids. V lost 2 bases and J lost 2, with 6 bases in between. In DNA, the CDR3 is TGTGCCAGCAGTTTACCGTATAACACTGAAGCTTTCTTT. Translating it yields CASSLPYNTEAFF.

The chain uses TRBV7-2 and TRBJ2-1, with D unresolved. Germline V gene data show CDR1 as SGHTA and CDR2 as FQGNSA. The CDR3 is 14 amino acids. Trimming stripped 2 bases from V and 2 bases from J, with 7 bases between. In DNA, the CDR3 is TGTGCCAGCAGCTTATCGGTAGCCTACAATGAGCAGTTCTTC. Translating gives CASSLSVAYNEQFF.

This chain uses TRBV18 with TRBJ2-5; D gene uncertain. CDR1 is KGHSH, CDR2 LQKENI, per germline. This CDR3 has 14 residues. The V end was cut by 8 bases, the J end by 2 bases, with 15 bases between. The chain's CDR3 is CASLEGGFQETQYF. In nucleotides, the CDR3 is TGTGCCAGCCTGGAAGGCGGCTTTCAAGAGACCCAGTACTTC.

This clone has just a few counts. The chain links TRBV14 to TRBJ2-1, with 9 positions matching TRBD2. CDR1 and CDR2 from the germline V gene are SGHDN and FVKESK. The V gene end was trimmed by 0 bases and the J gene end by 8 bases; junction bases not matched to a gene: 5. The CDR3 is 15 amino acids. The CDR3 protein is CASSQDWREGYEQFF. DNA of the CDR3: TGTGCCAGCAGCCAAGACTGGCGGGAGGGCTATGAGCAGTTCTTC.

The J gene is TRBJ1-2, the V gene TRBV28, with D possibly TRBD1 on 6 matching bases. Deletions cut 8 bases from V and 5 bases from J, with 15 bases between. Per the germline V gene, CDR1 is MDHEN and CDR2 is SYDVKM. CDR3 size: 13 residues. The CDR3 nucleotides read TGTGCCAGCCGATCAGGGGATCGTTATGGCTACACCTTC. Translating it yields CASRSGDRYGYTF.

The J gene is TRBJ2-7, the V gene TRBV6-5; 7 positions agree with TRBD1. V shed 6 bases, J shed 3 bases, and the junction held 8 bases outside the gene matches. The CDR3 sequence is 14 residues long. The germline V gene has CDR1 MNHEY and CDR2 SVGAGI. The CDR3 sequence: CASRPTGLRYEQYF. The CDR3 nucleotides read TGTGCCAGCAGACCGACAGGGTTACGCTACGAGCAGTACTTC.

The chain recombines TRBV4-1 with TRBJ2-1; 13 bases are a match to TRBD2. The CDR3 is 15 amino acids. Germline V gene lookup returns CDR1 MGHRA and CDR2 YSYEKL. The J segment lost 7 bases and the V segment lost 2 bases, leaving 2 bases of the junction unmatched. The CDR3 DNA reads TGCGCCAGCAGCCAACTGGGACTAGCGGGAAATGAGCAGTTCTTC. It specifies CASSQLGLAGNEQFF.

The CDR3 DNA follows: TGTGCCAGCAGTGACTTTACAGGGTGGTTAACTGAAGCTTTCTTT. Protein product: CASSDFTGWLTEAFF. The rearrangement uses TRBV6-1 and TRBJ1-1; TRBD1 is a possible D gene (6 bases). The V and J ends lost 3 bases and 5 bases respectively, with 16 bases between them. This CDR3 spans 15 amino acids. CDR1 and CDR2 (germline): MNHNS, SASEGT.

The chain links TRBV29-1 to TRBJ2-1; TRBD2 matches 10 bases. This CDR3 region has 18 residues. Per germline, CDR1 SQVTM and CDR2 ANQGSEA. V was clipped by 5 bases and J by 2 bases; unmatched bases: 15. The CDR3 region has the DNA TGCAGCGTTTATCCGCTAGCGGGAGTGAGCGGAGCCTACAATGAGCAGTTCTTC. Translated: CSVYPLAGVSGAYNEQFF.

J is TRBJ1-5 and V is TRBV28; D is possibly TRBD1 (6 bases). V dropped 1 base and J dropped 1 base, with 14 bases sitting between them. Per germline, CDR1 MDHEN and CDR2 SYDVKM. The CDR3 runs 17 residues. CDR3 in amino acids: CASSLSPGASSNQPQHF. DNA for the CDR3: TGTGCCAGCAGTTTATCCCCAGGGGCATCAAGCAATCAGCCCCAGCATTTT.

CDR3 DNA sequence: TGTGCCAGCAGCTTAGTCGCACAGGGCTACGAGCAGTACTTC. Translated: CASSLVAQGYEQYF. V gene TRBV7-6 combines with J gene TRBJ2-7, with a tentative D call TRBD1 (6 bases). V was pared by 1 base and J by 3 bases, with 10 bases between. This CDR3 is built from 14 residues. Germline V lookup: CDR1 SGHVS, CDR2 FNYEAQ. Variable domain in full (rest from reference TRBV7-6 and TRBJ2-7): GAGVSQSPRYKVTKRGQDVALRCDPISGHVSLYWYRQALGQGPEFLTYFNYEAQQDKSGLPNDRFSAERPEGSISTLTIQRTEQRDSAMYRCASSLVAQGYEQYFGPGTRLTVT.

This clone showed up just once. The rearrangement uses TRBV27 and TRBJ1-5; TRBD1 aligns across 8 bases. Trimming at V came to 5 bases and at J to 7 bases, leaving 4 bases not matched to a gene. Germline V lookup: CDR1 MNHEY, CDR2 SMNVEV (reference sequence). The CDR3 length is 13 residues. The CDR3 reads CASSQGARQPQHF. CDR3 nucleotides: TGTGCCAGCAGTCAGGGGGCCCGGCAGCCCCAGCATTTT.

The chain's CDR3 is CASSLRGFGQPQHF. CDR3 DNA sequence: TGTGCCAGCAGCCTACGAGGGTTTGGTCAGCCCCAGCATTTT. This rearrangement joins TRBV28 to TRBJ1-5; D gene uncertain. This CDR3 spans 14 amino acids. Between the trimmed V and J ends, which lost 6 bases and 6 bases, there was a span of 15 bases. Germline CDR1 is MDHEN and CDR2 is SYDVKM.

V gene TRBV5-1 combines with J gene TRBJ2-5, with 14 bases lining up with TRBD2. This CDR3 contains 17 residues. Germline V lookup: CDR1 SGHRS, CDR2 YFSETQ. Trimming took 0 bases from V and 5 from J; bases not matched to a gene: 6. CDR3 region: CASSLGTGTSGGETQYF. The CDR3 region has the DNA TGCGCCAGCAGCTTGGGAACCGGGACTAGCGGGGGTGAGACCCAGTACTTC.

The rearrangement links TRBV6-4 to TRBJ2-1; 11 bases are shared with TRBD2. V lost 6 bases to trimming and J lost 5 bases; unmatched junction nucleotides: 6. From germline, CDR1 is MRHNA and CDR2 SNTAGT. The CDR3 loop spans 15 amino acids. CDR3 sequence reads: CASSRSGRDHNEQFF. The CDR3 DNA is TGTGCCAGCAGCCGTAGCGGGAGGGACCACAATGAGCAGTTCTTC.

The chain is built from TRBV19 and TRBJ2-7; 9 bases are shared with TRBD2. This CDR3 spans 15 amino acids. Germline V gene data show CDR1 as LNHDA and CDR2 as SQIVND (reference sequence). The ends lost 2 bases at V and 3 bases at J; junction bases unmatched: 5. The CDR3 loop is CASSITAAGGYEQYF. The CDR3, as DNA: TGTGCCAGTAGTATAACCGCAGCGGGAGGCTACGAGCAGTACTTC.

This clone has just a few counts. The chain joins TRBV6-5 to TRBJ1-6, with 7 bases lining up with TRBD1. Germline V lookup: CDR1 MNHEY, CDR2 SVGAGI. V shed 6 bases and J 4 bases; nucleotides not matched to a gene: 6. The CDR3 has 15 residues. The CDR3 here is CASSGGQRYNSPLHF. CDR3 coding DNA: TGTGCCAGCAGCGGGGGACAGAGATATAATTCACCCCTCCACTTT.

About this clone: Other nucleotide sequences in the sample specify the same CDR3. The chain uses TRBV28 and TRBJ1-5; 9 nucleotides match TRBD1. Trimming removed 2 bases from V and 4 bases from J; junction bases left unmatched: 3. CDR3 length: 15 residues. Germline CDR1 MDHEN, CDR2 SYDVKM. CDR3 region: CASSLPGQGNQPQHF. The DNA of the CDR3 is TGTGCCAGCAGTTTACCCGGACAGGGGAATCAGCCCCAGCATTTT.

This chain connects TRBV2 to TRBJ1-5; 8 nucleotides agree with TRBD1. This CDR3 has 15 residues. J lost 7 bases, V lost 4 bases, and 9 bases had no gene match. CDR1 SNHLY and CDR2 FYNNEI come from the germline V gene. The CDR3 loop is CASSATGGRNQPQHF. The CDR3 DNA reads TGTGCCAGCAGTGCAACAGGGGGGCGAAACCAGCCCCAGCATTTT.

V is TRBV28 and J is TRBJ1-1; the match to TRBD1 covers 10 bases. V gave up 7 bases and J gave up 3 bases; unmatched junction bases: 17. CDR1 is MDHEN, CDR2 SYDVKM, per germline. The CDR3 spans 18 residues. The CDR3 coding sequence is TGTGCCAGCACTATGGCGGCGGGACAGGGGTATTTGTACACTGAAGCTTTCTTT. Translated: CASTMAAGQGYLYTEAFF.